This is a list of T cell receptor beta chains from one sample in a study of cytomegalovirus exposure and HLA in healthy donors. Libraries were prepared by immunoSEQ multiplex PCR; TCRdb keeps only in-frame clonotypes and omits some of them. The profile shows about 160,000 clones, about 81% of them singletons. The material sequenced was PBMCs. The source of these receptors is a girl between 5 and 17 years old in good health and CMV-seropositive. The CDR3 runs from the conserved cysteine through the conserved F or W. A D gene is named only where the DNA matches it firmly. Size values are once, few and many counts, or a class for expanded clones, and some rows have none.

TRBV18	few	TRBJ1-1	-	CASSPDPGNYAEAFF	TGTGCCAGCTCACCCGATCCAGGGAACTACGCTGAAGCTTTCTTT
TRBV4-3	few	TRBJ2-3	-	CASSQAHTPQGPEDTQYF	TGCGCCAGCAGCCAAGCTCACACCCCACAGGGCCCTGAAGATACGCAGTATTTT
TRBV18	-	TRBJ2-1	TRBD1	CASSPIGQGHNEQFF	TGTGCCAGCTCACCTATCGGACAGGGACACAATGAGCAGTTCTTC
TRBV9	few	TRBJ1-4	TRBD1	CASSPLQGDQEKLFF	TGTGCCAGCAGCCCCCTACAGGGGGATCAAGAAAAACTGTTTTTT
TRBV19	-	TRBJ1-3	-	CASSILPVVGNTIYF	TGTGCCAGTAGTATCCTGCCGGTCGTCGGAAACACCATATATTTT
TRBV11-2	-	TRBJ1-2	TRBD1	CASSNSLRDRYQYGYTF	TGTGCCAGCAGCAACTCCCTCCGGGACAGATATCAATATGGCTACACCTTC
TRBV2	-	TRBJ2-1	-	CASSRDLIDEQFF	TGTGCCAGCAGCCGGGACTTGATCGATGAGCAGTTCTTC
TRBV27	-	TRBJ2-7	TRBD1	CASSRRDRSYEQYF	TGTGCCAGCAGTCGCCGGGACAGGAGTTACGAGCAGTACTTC
TRBV6-5	-	TRBJ1-2	-	CASRPLQANYGYTF	TGTGCCAGCAGGCCCCTTCAGGCCAACTATGGCTACACCTTC
TRBV27	-	TRBJ1-5	-	CASSLTAYSNQPQHF	TGTGCCAGCAGTCTAACTGCGTATTCCAATCAGCCCCAGCATTTT
TRBV14	-	TRBJ2-5	-	CASSPLGETQYF	TGTGCCAGCAGCCCGCTCGGGGAGACCCAGTACTTC
TRBV7-8	once	TRBJ1-1	TRBD1	CASSRWTGENTEAFF	TGTGCCAGCAGCCGGTGGACAGGCGAGAACACTGAAGCTTTCTTT
TRBV11-2	-	TRBJ2-3	TRBD2	CASSLMTSGAKGGPDTQYF	TGTGCCAGCAGCTTGATGACTAGCGGGGCAAAGGGGGGCCCAGATACGCAGTATTTT
TRBV4-1	-	TRBJ2-7	TRBD2	CASSQAGGTYEQYF	TGCGCCAGCAGCCAAGCGGGAGGGACCTACGAGCAGTACTTC
TRBV4-3	-	TRBJ2-7	-	CASSQGTTSYEQYF	TGCGCCAGCAGCCAAGGGACAACTTCCTACGAGCAGTACTTC
TRBV28	few	TRBJ2-7	TRBD1	CASSGQGRSYEQYF	TGTGCCAGCAGCGGACAGGGGAGGTCCTACGAGCAGTACTTC
TRBV11-2	-	TRBJ1-1	-	CASSPPGGYNTEAFF	TGTGCCAGCAGCCCCCCAGGAGGGTATAACACTGAAGCTTTCTTT
TRBV10-3	-	TRBJ2-5	TRBD1	CAISSGTGGAETQYF	TGTGCCATCAGTTCTGGGACAGGGGGCGCCGAGACCCAGTACTTC
TRBV30	-	TRBJ2-1	-	CAWGSGLIFYNEQFF	TGTGCCTGGGGCTCAGGACTTATCTTCTACAATGAGCAGTTCTTC
TRBV2	-	TRBJ1-4	-	CASSEWGRVGEKLFF	TGTGCCAGCAGTGAATGGGGCAGGGTTGGGGAAAAACTGTTTTTT
TRBV10-3	few	TRBJ2-2	-	CAISGPGTPRSNTGELFF	TGTGCCATCAGTGGTCCCGGGACACCGAGATCGAACACCGGGGAGCTGTTTTTT
TRBV5-1	-	TRBJ2-1	-	CASSRGSLGYEQFF	TGCGCCAGCAGCAGGGGCTCCCTGGGGTATGAGCAGTTCTTC
TRBV7-8	-	TRBJ1-1	-	CASSLGAQVITAFF	TGTGCCAGCAGCTTAGGAGCTCAGGTGATAACAGCTTTCTTT
TRBV28	-	TRBJ1-5	-	CASSYPGSGSQPQHF	TGTGCCAGCAGTTATCCGGGGTCTGGAAGTCAGCCCCAGCATTTT
TRBV28	-	TRBJ1-2	-	CASTALGGYTF	TGTGCCAGCACCGCCCTCGGGGGCTACACCTTC
TRBV10-3	-	TRBJ2-3	-	CAISGDKNPIFSTDTQYF	TGTGCCATCAGTGGGGACAAAAATCCCATCTTCTCCACAGATACGCAGTATTTT
TRBV19	-	TRBJ2-7	TRBD1	CASSKGTGAYEQYF	TGTGCCAGTAGTAAGGGGACAGGAGCCTACGAGCAGTACTTC
TRBV27	once	TRBJ1-4	-	CASSLGGASEKLFF	TGTGCCAGCAGTTTGGGGGGGGCCAGTGAAAAACTGTTTTTT
TRBV5-1	-	TRBJ1-3	TRBD1	CASSLGQASGNTIYF	TGCGCCAGCAGCCTAGGACAGGCCTCTGGAAACACCATATATTTT
TRBV4-1	-	TRBJ2-7	-	CASSQDAGRIYEQYF	TGCGCCAGCAGCCAAGACGCGGGTCGCATCTACGAGCAGTACTTC
TRBV29-1	-	TRBJ1-2	-	CSVDTGSECTF	TGCAGCGTTGACACTGGGAGCGAGTGCACCTTC
TRBV5-4	-	TRBJ2-5	TRBD2	CASSSGLAGETQYF	TGCGCCAGCAGCTCGGGACTAGCTGGCGAGACCCAGTACTTC
TRBV2	-	TRBJ2-3	-	CASSGPGTSTDTQYF	TGTGCCAGCAGTGGCCCAGGGACTAGCACAGATACGCAGTATTTT
TRBV5-6	-	TRBJ1-2	TRBD1	CASSLVGRGRFYGYTF	TGTGCCAGCAGCTTGGTGGGCAGGGGGCGTTTCTATGGCTACACCTTC
TRBV7-2	-	TRBJ1-5	TRBD1	CASTRDREYQPQHF	TGTGCCAGCACCCGGGACAGGGAGTACCAGCCCCAGCATTTT
TRBV21-1	-	TRBJ2-4	-	CASSKECRGKRSIQYF	TGTGCCAGCAGCAAAGAGTGCCGAGGGAAGAGGAGCATTCAGTACTTC
TRBV15	-	TRBJ2-3	TRBD1	CATSRGRAQGSTDTQYF	TGTGCCACCAGCAGAGGTAGGGCACAGGGGTCCACAGATACGCAGTATTTT
TRBV30	-	TRBJ2-1	-	CAWSVGPTNEQFF	TGTGCCTGGAGTGTGGGGCCGACCAATGAGCAGTTCTTC